Below are 10 T cell receptor beta chains sequenced from a single sample in a study of OX40 agonist ivuxolimab in advanced cancers. Generated by immunoSEQ multiplex PCR, the TCRdb table keeps only in-frame clones and is missing some. The table lists roughly 64,000 clones, around 85% of them singletons. The sample in question was CD4+ or CD8+ T cells sorted from blood, obtained in a trial of the OX40 agonist ivuxolimab. The receptors stem from an adult with an advanced solid tumor such as melanoma, head and neck, liver or kidney cancer.

CDR3 DNA sequence: TGTGCCAGCAGTTACGGGGGACAGTACACAGATACGCAGTATTTT. Translating it yields CASSYGGQYTDTQYF. V is TRBV6-5 and J is TRBJ2-3, with 7 bases lining up with TRBD1. Germline V CDR1 and CDR2: MNHEY, SVGAGI. This CDR3 comprises 15 residues. V was clipped by 2 bases and J by 2 bases; unmatched bases: 4.

The chain is built from TRBV28 and TRBJ2-2; D is perhaps TRBD1 or TRBD2 (5 bases each). The germline V gene encodes CDR1 MDHEN and CDR2 SYDVKM. V dropped 4 bases and J dropped 3 bases, with 9 bases sitting between them. The CDR3 sequence is 14 residues long. The CDR3 here is CASSSGRHTGELFF. The CDR3 DNA reads TGTGCCAGCAGTTCGGGACGGCACACCGGGGAGCTGTTTTTT.

V usage is TRBV6-1 and J usage is TRBJ1-1, with unresolved D. V was shortened by 6 bases and J by 2 bases, with 16 bases between the two germline ends. This CDR3 is 15 amino acids long. Germline V gene sequence: CDR1 MNHNS, CDR2 SASEGT. The CDR3 bases are TGTGCCAGCAGGAAACTAATCCAGGATAACACTGAAGCTTTCTTT. Translating gives CASRKLIQDNTEAFF.

This sequence joins TRBV19 and TRBJ2-1; D may be TRBD1 or TRBD2 (5 bases each). This CDR3 contains 19 residues. V was trimmed by 7 bases and J by 0 bases, leaving 25 bases between them. CDR1 is LNHDA and CDR2 is SQIVND in the germline V gene (reference sequence). CDR3 amino acids: CASTPLGYPAGSSYNEQFF. The CDR3 coding sequence is TGTGCCAGTACCCCATTAGGATATCCGGCAGGGAGCTCCTACAATGAGCAGTTCTTC.

The CDR3 region is CASSLGGRDLVGELFF. Written as DNA, the CDR3 is TGTGCCAGCAGCTTGGGGGGCAGGGACCTGGTCGGGGAGCTGTTTTTT. The V gene is TRBV5-4, the J gene TRBJ2-2; D is possibly TRBD1 or TRBD2 (5 bases each). The CDR3 runs 16 residues. V shed 0 bases and J shed 7 bases, with 16 bases lying between them. Germline CDR1 and CDR2: SGHNT and YYREEE (reference sequence).

This chain's CDR3 is CAWSGLRGPNYGYTF. The CDR3 nucleotides read TGTGCCTGGAGTGGACTTAGGGGACCCAACTATGGCTACACCTTC. The chain links TRBV30 to TRBJ1-2, with D tentatively TRBD1 (5 bases). CDR1 is GTSNPN and CDR2 is SVGIG in the germline V gene (reference sequence). The V end lost 1 base, the J end lost 2 bases, and 14 bases lay between the germline ends. CDR3 length: 15 amino acids. The variable domain in full, with the rest retrieved from reference TRBV30 and TRBJ1-2, is SQTIHQWPATLVQPVGSPLSLECTVEGTSNPNLYWYRQAAGRGLQLLFYSVGIGQISSEVPQNLSASRPQDRQFILSSKKLLLSDSGFYLCAWSGLRGPNYGYTFGSGTRLTVV.

The chain links TRBV7-3 to TRBJ1-1; D gene ambiguous. Germline CDR1 is SGHTA and CDR2 is FQGTGA. V was cut by 0 bases and J by 6 bases, with 17 bases left in between. There are 16 residues in the CDR3. CDR3 nucleotide sequence: TGTGCCAGCAGCTTAACAAAGTGGGAGGCGGGAGCTGAAGCTTTCTTT. Its translation: CASSLTKWEAGAEAFF.

In DNA, the CDR3 is TGTGCCAGCAGTGCCCGGTTGGGAGTGTTCACAGATACGCAGTATTTT. Translation gives CASSARLGVFTDTQYF. The chain joins TRBV2 to TRBJ2-3; weak D call: TRBD2 (5 bases). CDR1 and CDR2 from the germline V gene are SNHLY and FYNNEI. V lost 4 bases, J lost 2 bases, and 16 bases lay in between. The CDR3 spans 16 residues.

The J gene is TRBJ1-5, the V gene TRBV6-1, with unresolved D. Trimming stripped 4 bases from V and 1 base from J, with 14 bases between. Germline CDR1 MNHNS, CDR2 SASEGT. This CDR3 has 16 residues. CDR3 protein: CASSAVGIVSNQPQHF. CDR3 nucleotide sequence: TGTGCCAGCAGTGCAGTCGGGATAGTCAGCAATCAGCCCCAGCATTTT.

With respect to this clone: Other DNA sequences within the sample encode an identical CDR3. The CDR3, as DNA: TGTGCCAGCTCACAGGGACAAAACACTGAAGCTTTCTTT. It codes for CASSQGQNTEAFF. The V gene is TRBV18, the J gene TRBJ1-1, with D possibly being TRBD1 (6 bases). Trimming removed 4 bases from V and 2 bases from J, with 8 bases in between. Per the germline V gene, CDR1 is KGHSH and CDR2 is LQKENI. This CDR3 has 13 amino acids.